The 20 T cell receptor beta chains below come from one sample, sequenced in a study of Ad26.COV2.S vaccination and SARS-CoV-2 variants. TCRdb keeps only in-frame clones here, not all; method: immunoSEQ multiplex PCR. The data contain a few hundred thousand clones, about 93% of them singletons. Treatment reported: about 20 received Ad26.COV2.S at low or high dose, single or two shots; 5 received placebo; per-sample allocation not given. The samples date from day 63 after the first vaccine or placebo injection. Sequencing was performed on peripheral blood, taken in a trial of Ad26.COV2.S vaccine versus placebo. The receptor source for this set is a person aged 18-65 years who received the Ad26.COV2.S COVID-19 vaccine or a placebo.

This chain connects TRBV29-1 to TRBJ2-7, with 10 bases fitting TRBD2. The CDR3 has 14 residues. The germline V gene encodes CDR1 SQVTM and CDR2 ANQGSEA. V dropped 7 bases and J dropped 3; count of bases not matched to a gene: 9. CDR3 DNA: TGCAGCGGTGGCCCTAGCGGGAGTGTCTACGAGCAGTACTTC. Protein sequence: CSGGPSGSVYEQYF.

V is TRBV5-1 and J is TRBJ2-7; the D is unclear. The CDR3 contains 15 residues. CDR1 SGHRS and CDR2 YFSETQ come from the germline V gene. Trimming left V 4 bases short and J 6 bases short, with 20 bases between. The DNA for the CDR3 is TGCGCCAGCAGCAATTGGGAACACGGGTCTGTCGAGCAGTACTTC. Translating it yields CASSNWEHGSVEQYF.

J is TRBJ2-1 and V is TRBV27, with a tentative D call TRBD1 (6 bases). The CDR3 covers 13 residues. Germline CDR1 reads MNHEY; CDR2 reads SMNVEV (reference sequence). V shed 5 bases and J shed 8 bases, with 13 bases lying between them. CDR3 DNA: TGTGCCAGCAGTCCCGGGACACTGGATGAGCAGTTCTTC. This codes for CASSPGTLDEQFF.

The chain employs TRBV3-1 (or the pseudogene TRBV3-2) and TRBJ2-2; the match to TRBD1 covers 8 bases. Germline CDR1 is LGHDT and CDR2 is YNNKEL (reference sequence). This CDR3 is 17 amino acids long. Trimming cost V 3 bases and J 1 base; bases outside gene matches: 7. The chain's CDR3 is CASSQENRGKNTGELFF. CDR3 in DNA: TGTGCCAGCAGCCAGGAGAACAGGGGGAAGAACACCGGGGAGCTGTTTTTT.

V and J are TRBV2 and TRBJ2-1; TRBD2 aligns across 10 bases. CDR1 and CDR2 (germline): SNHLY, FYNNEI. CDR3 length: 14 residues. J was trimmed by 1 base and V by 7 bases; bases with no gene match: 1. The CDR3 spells CASKGLASYNEQFF. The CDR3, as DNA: TGTGCCAGCAAGGGACTAGCGTCCTACAATGAGCAGTTCTTC.

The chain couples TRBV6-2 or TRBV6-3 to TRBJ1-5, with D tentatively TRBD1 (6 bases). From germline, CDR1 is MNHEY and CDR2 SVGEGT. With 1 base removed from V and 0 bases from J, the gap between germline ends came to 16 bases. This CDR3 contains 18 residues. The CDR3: CASSYLIPGQYSNQPQHF. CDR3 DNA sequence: TGTGCCAGCAGTTACTTGATTCCCGGACAGTATAGCAATCAGCCCCAGCATTTT.

In DNA, the CDR3 is TGTGCCTGGAGTGTGGCCGGGGCAGATACGCAGTATTTT. Protein sequence: CAWSVAGADTQYF. V usage is TRBV30 and J usage is TRBJ2-3, with D maybe TRBD2 (5 bases). The CDR3 length is 13 residues. V lost 0 bases and J lost 4, with 8 bases in between. Germline V gene sequence: CDR1 GTSNPN, CDR2 SVGIG (reference sequence).

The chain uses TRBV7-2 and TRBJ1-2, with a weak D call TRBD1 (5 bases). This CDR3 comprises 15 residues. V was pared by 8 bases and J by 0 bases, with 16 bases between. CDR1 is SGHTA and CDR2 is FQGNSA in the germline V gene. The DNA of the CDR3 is TGTGCCAGCTCCCCCGGGACGGCGGCTAACTATGGCTACACCTTC. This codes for CASSPGTAANYGYTF.

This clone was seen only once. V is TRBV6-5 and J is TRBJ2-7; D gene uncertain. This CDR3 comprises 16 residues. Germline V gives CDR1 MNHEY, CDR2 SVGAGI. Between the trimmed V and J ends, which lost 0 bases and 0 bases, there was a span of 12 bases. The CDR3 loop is CASSYSIDSSSYEQYF. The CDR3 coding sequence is TGTGCCAGCAGTTACTCAATCGACTCCTCCTCCTACGAGCAGTACTTC.

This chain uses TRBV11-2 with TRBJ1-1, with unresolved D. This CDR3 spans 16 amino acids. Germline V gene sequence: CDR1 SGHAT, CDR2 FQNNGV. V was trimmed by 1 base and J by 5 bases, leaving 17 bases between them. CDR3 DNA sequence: TGTGCCAGCAGCTTAGGTCAGGAAGCTCGAGGGACTGAAGCTTTCTTT. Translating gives CASSLGQEARGTEAFF.

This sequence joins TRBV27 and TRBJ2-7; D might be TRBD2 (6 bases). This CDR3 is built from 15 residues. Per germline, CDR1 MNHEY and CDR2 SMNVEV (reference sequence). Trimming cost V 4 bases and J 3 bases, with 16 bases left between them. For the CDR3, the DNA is TGTGCCAGCAGTTCCCCGGCGCTAGCGAACTACGAGCAGTACTTC. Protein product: CASSSPALANYEQYF.

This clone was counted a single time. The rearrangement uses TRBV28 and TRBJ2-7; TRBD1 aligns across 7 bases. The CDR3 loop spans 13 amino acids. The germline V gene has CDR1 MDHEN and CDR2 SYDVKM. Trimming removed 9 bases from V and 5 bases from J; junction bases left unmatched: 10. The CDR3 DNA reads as TGTGCCAGTCGAGAGGGGGCGCGAGACGAGCAGTACTTC. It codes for CASREGARDEQYF.

This chain's CDR3 is CASSQVLAGGPQETQYF. The CDR3 DNA reads as TGCGCCAGCAGCCAAGTTCTAGCGGGAGGCCCCCAAGAGACCCAGTACTTC. This sequence joins TRBV4-3 and TRBJ2-5; 11 bases match TRBD2. The CDR3 is 17 amino acids. CDR1 and CDR2 from the germline V gene are LGHNA and YSLEER. With V trimmed by 1 base and J by 1 base, 5 bases remained unmatched.

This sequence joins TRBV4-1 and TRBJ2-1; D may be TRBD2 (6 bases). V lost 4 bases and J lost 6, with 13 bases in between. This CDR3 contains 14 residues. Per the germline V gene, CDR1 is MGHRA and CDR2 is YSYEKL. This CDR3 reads CASSLKMTSNEQFF. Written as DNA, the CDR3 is TGCGCCAGCAGCCTTAAGATGACTAGCAATGAGCAGTTCTTC.

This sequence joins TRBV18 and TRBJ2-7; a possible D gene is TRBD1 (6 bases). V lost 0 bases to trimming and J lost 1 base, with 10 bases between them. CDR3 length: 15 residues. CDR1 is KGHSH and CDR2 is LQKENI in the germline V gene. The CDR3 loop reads CASSPPTGFSYEQYF. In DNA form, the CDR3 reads TGTGCCAGCTCACCACCTACAGGGTTTTCCTACGAGCAGTACTTC.

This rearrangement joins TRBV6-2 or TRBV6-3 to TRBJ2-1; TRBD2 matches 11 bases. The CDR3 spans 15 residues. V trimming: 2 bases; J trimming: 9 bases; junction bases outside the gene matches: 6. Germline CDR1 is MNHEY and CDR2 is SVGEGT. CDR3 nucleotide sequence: TGTGCCAGCAGTTACGAGGGGACTAGCGGACTTGAGCAGTTCTTC. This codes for CASSYEGTSGLEQFF.

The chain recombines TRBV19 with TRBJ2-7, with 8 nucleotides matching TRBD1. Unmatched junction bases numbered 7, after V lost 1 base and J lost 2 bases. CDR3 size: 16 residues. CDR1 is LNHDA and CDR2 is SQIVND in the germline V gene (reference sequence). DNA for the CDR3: TGTGCCAGTAGTATAGGGGACAGGTTTGAACCCTACGAGCAGTACTTC. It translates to CASSIGDRFEPYEQYF. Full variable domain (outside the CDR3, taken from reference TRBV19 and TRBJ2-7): DGGITQSPKYLFRKEGQNVTLSCEQNLNHDAMYWYRQDPGQGLRLIYYSQIVNDFQKGDIAEGYSVSREKKESFPLTVTSAQKNPTAFYLCASSIGDRFEPYEQYFGPGTRLTVT.

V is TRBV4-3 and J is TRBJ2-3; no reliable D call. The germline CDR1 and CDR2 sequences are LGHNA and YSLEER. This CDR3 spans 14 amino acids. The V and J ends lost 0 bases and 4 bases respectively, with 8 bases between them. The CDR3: CASSQDNFPDTQYF. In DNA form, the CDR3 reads TGCGCCAGCAGCCAAGATAACTTTCCAGATACGCAGTATTTT.

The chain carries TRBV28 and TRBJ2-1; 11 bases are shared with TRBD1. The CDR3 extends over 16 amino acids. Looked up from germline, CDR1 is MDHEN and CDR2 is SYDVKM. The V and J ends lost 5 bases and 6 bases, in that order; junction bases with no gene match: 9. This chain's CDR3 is CASSARDRGNVNEQFF. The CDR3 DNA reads TGTGCCAGCAGTGCCCGGGACAGGGGGAATGTCAATGAGCAGTTCTTC.

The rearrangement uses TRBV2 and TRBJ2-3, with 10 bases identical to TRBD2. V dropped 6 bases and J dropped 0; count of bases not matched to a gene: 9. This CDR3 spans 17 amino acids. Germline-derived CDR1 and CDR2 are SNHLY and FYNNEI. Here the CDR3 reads CASREPGLARSTDTQYF. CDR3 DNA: TGTGCCAGCAGAGAACCGGGACTAGCGAGAAGCACAGATACGCAGTATTTT.